This record concerns one T cell receptor beta chain sequence. Its antigen is not yet known. No base-level quality is on record; no much larger clone is a single base apart. Taken from cysteine to phenylalanine, the CDR3 has 14 residues. Solely the CDR3 DNA is kept, with 42 bases framed from the first base. The junction shows trimming of 4 bases on V and 2 bases on J, and the gene matches do not reach 4 bases of it. The germline V gene (reference sequence) provides CDR1 LGHDT and CDR2 YNNKEL. Stable Graves' hyperthyroidism was defined as no progression to ophthalmopathy during 18 months of follow-up. Hyperthyroidism patients were aged 18 to 65 years and newly diagnosed, with disease duration of less than 2 months. Exclusion was applied to patients with uncontrolled infections, other autoimmune diseases, pregnancy or lactation. Clinical symptoms, serum thyroxine and TRAb, thyroid ultrasound, and orbital computed tomography formed the basis for the diagnoses. PBMCs were separated from 10 ml of fresh peripheral blood using Ficoll-Paque density gradient centrifugation. Trizol reagent was used to extract total RNA, and RNA quality was then checked on an Agilent 2100 Bioanalyzer.

These data come from a study of T cells in Graves' hyperthyroidism and ophthalmopathy (dated by TCRdb to about 2019). With regard to the full study: Peripheral blood was collected at initial diagnosis, before any treatment. Following sampling, methimazole starting at 30 mg daily was given to hyperthyroidism patients, and high-dose intravenous methylprednisolone was given to ophthalmopathy patients. According to the paper, TCR Vbeta CDR3 sequencing was carried out on roughly 130 peripheral blood samples, which came from fewer than 50 ophthalmopathy, under 80 hyperthyroidism and about 17 progressor patients. The study also compared thyroid tissue and blood T-cell repertoires from about six Graves' hyperthyroidism patients. For training and testing, the 100 or so patients in the discovery cohort were randomly divided in a 7:3 ratio. A discovery cohort of roughly 100 patients, approximately 44 with Graves' ophthalmopathy and about 58 with stable Graves' hyperthyroidism, was used to find distinguishing TCR V-J signatures. Prospective prediction of ophthalmopathy was tested in an independent validation cohort of some 19 hyperthyroidism patients and some 17 patients who later progressed to ophthalmopathy.

The TCR beta CDR3 regions were amplified from RNA transcripts. A first-round RT-PCR of the TCR CDR3 used the HTBI primer set with the Qiagen OneStep RT-PCR kit. A second multiplex PCR round built the libraries, followed by size selection and purification. Sequencing of the libraries was done on an Illumina HiSeq2000 using paired-end 100 bp reads. From the authors' description of their analysis: SOAPnuke was used to process the raw data, throwing out any read that contained adapters or uncalled bases, had a mean Phred below 15, or lacked an exact constant-primer or identifier match. High-quality paired reads were merged using COPE v1.2.5, and each unique nucleotide sequence was defined as a clonotype. MiTCR v1.1 was used to align clonotypes to the IMGT TRBV, TRBD and TRBJ reference segments. The analysis included only V-J combinations with a frequency above 0.0001, which together covered 98% to 99.2% of the repertoires. A TCS score was defined as the ratio of F50 (clonal expansion) to E x V (chaos), with BLOSUM62-based TCRdist applied between CDR3 peptides within each V-J. Welch's t-statistics and random forest reduced 450 to 600 V-J features to 13, which were used in a naive Bayes classifier (R e1071). The raw public data were reprocessed by TCRdb itself: fastp quality trimming at Q25, MiXCR clonotype calling, in-frame beta chains only. Entries that share a CDR3 protein sequence are merged under the most common genes and DNA. The authors' filters were not applied to this entry. This sample holds some 620,000 distinct CDR3 sequences; about 17% were observed only once. About 3.8% of the sample lies in the top ten.

Overall study outcomes, separate from this receptor: Most expanded thyroid clonotypes (frequency above 0.001) were also detected in blood, suggesting blood repertoires may reflect thyroid immune responses. In validation, progression to ophthalmopathy was predicted by the model with almost 71% sensitivity and 72.22% specificity, a median of 6.5 months before onset. A 13 V-J signature model separated ophthalmopathy from stable hyperthyroidism, with approximately 87% sensitivity and 81% to 83% specificity in cross-validation and 80%/75% in testing. No statistical method was used to fix the sample size in advance, and group allocation was not hidden from the investigators.

The V and J genes are TRBV3-1 and TRBJ2-5; 7 bases in between match TRBD1. The TCR comes from a woman in her thirties with Graves' hyperthyroidism. Specimen: blood. The bases read TGTGCCAGCAGCCCGGGACAGACACAAGAGACCCAGTACTTC. Translated, it gives CASSPGQTQETQYF.